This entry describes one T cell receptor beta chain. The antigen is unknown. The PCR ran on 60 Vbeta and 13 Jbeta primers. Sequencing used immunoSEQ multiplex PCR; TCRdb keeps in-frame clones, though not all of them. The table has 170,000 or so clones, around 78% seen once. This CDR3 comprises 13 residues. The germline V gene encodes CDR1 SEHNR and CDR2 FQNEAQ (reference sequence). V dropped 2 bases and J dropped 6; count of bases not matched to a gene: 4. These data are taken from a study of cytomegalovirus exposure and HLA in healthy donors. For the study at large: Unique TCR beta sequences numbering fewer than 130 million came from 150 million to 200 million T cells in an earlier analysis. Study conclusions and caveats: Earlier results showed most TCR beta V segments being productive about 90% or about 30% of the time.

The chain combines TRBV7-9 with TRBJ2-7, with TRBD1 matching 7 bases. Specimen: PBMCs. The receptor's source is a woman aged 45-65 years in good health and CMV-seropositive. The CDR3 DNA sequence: TGTGCCAGCAGCTTAACGACAGGGCGCGAGCAGTACTTC. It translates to CASSLTTGREQYF.